This T cell receptor beta chain came from a study of blood T cell repertoires in COVID-19. Study details: COVID-19 samples collected from the United States, Italy and Spain covered acute and convalescent phases.

V lost 3 bases, J lost 1 base, and 10 bases lay in between. The germline V gene has CDR1 SGHTA and CDR2 FQGTGA. The CDR3 consists of 14 residues. Assay used: immunoSEQ multiplex PCR; TCRdb lists only in-frame clones, some missing. Seen here are about 320,000 clones, around four fifths observed once, and the top ten hold 1% to 1.5%. The chain is built from TRBV7-3 and TRBJ2-7; D possibly corresponds to TRBD1 (5 bases). Input material: peripheral blood. The TCR originated in a woman aged 50 to 65 with acute or convalescent COVID-19. CDR3 sequence: CASSLGLASYEQYF. CDR3 coding DNA: TGTGCCAGCAGCTTGGGGCTTGCATCCTACGAGCAGTACTTC.